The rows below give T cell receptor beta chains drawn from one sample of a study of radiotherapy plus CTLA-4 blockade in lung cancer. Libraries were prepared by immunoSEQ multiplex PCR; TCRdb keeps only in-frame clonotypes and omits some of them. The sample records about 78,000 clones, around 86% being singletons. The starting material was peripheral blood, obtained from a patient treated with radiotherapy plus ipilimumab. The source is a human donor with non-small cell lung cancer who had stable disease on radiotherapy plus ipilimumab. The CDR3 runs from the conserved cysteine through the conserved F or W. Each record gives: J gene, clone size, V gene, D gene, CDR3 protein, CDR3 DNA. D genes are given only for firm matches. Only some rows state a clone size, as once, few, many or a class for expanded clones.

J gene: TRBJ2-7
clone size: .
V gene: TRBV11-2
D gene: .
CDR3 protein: CASRKGGSNNEQYF
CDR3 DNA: TGTGCCAGCAGGAAGGGGGGGTCGAACAACGAGCAGTACTTC

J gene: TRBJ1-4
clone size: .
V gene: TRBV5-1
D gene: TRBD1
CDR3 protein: CASSKDRGSNEKLFF
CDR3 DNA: TGCGCCAGCAGCAAGGACAGGGGTTCTAATGAAAAACTGTTTTTT

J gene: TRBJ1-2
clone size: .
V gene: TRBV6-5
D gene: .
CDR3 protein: CASSFGGSSEWGYTF
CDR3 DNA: TGTGCCAGCAGTTTTGGGGGGAGCTCAGAGTGGGGCTACACCTTC

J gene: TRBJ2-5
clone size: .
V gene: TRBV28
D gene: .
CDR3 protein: CASSWDNQETQYF
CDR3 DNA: TGTGCCAGCAGTTGGGACAACCAAGAGACCCAGTACTTC

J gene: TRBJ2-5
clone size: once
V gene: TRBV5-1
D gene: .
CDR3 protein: CASSLGGIQETQYF
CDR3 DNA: TGCGCCAGCAGCTTAGGGGGGATTCAAGAGACCCAGTACTTC

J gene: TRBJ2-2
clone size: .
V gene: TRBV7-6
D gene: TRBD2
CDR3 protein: CASSLFREARELFF
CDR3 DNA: TGTGCCAGCAGCTTATTCCGGGAGGCCAGGGAGCTGTTTTTT

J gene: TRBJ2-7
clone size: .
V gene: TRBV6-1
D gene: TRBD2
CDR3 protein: CASNLGLAGDEQYF
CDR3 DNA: TGTGCCAGCAACCTAGGACTAGCGGGAGACGAGCAGTACTTC

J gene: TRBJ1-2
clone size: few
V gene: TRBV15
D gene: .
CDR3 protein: CATSGGSGYGYTF
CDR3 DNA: TGTGCCACCAGCGGGGGCTCGGGCTATGGCTACACCTTC

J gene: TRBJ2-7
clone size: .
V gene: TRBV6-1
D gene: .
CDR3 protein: CASSDLYYEQYF
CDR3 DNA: TGTGCCAGCAGTGATCTCTACTACGAGCAGTACTTC

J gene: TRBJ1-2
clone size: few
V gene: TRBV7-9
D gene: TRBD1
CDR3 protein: CASSSRDRGAHGYTF
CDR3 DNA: TGTGCCAGCAGTTCCCGGGACAGGGGAGCTCATGGCTACACCTTC

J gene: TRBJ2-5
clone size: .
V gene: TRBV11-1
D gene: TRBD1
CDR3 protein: CASSLEDRGYQETQYF
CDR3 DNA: TGTGCCAGCAGCTTAGAGGACAGGGGGTACCAAGAGACCCAGTACTTC

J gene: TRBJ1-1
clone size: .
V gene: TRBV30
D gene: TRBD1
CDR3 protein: CAWSVRYWISGTGGAGDTEAFF
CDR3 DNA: TGTGCCTGGAGTGTGCGATACTGGATTTCCGGGACAGGGGGCGCAGGCGACACTGAGGCTTTCTTT

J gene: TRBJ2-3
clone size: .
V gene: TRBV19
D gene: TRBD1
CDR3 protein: CASSAQGQGSADTQYF
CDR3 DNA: TGTGCCAGTAGTGCTCAGGGACAGGGATCGGCAGATACGCAGTATTTT

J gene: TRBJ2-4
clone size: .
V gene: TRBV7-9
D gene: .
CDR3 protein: CASSLGGANQNIQYF
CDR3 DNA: TGTGCCAGCAGCTTGGGGGGCGCCAACCAAAACATTCAGTACTTC

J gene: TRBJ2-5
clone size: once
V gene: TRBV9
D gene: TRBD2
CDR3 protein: CASSVAAGGLQETQYF
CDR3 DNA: TGTGCCAGCAGCGTAGCGGCGGGAGGGCTCCAAGAGACCCAGTACTTC

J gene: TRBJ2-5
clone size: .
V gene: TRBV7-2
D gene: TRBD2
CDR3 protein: CASSFGGAGETQYF
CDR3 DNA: TGTGCCAGCAGCTTCGGGGGGGCTGGGGAGACCCAGTACTTC

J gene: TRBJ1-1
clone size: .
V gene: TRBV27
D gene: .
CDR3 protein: CASSYGRRGGNTEAFF
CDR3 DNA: TGTGCCAGCAGTTATGGAAGGAGGGGGGGGAACACTGAAGCTTTCTTT

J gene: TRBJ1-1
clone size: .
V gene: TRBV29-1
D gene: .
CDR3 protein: CSVAQSNTEAFF
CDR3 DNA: TGCAGCGTTGCACAGTCGAACACTGAAGCTTTCTTT

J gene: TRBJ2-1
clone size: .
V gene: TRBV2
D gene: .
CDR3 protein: CASSVYGRDEQFF
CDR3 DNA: TGTGCCAGCAGTGTCTATGGCCGGGATGAGCAGTTCTTC

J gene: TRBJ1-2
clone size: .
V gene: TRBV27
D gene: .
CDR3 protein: CASSLSQGSYGYTF
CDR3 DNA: TGTGCCAGCAGCCTATCACAGGGATCCTATGGCTACACCTTC

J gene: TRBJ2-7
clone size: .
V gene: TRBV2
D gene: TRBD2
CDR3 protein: CANEGLAGTNEQYF
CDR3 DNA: TGTGCCAACGAAGGACTAGCGGGGACCAACGAGCAGTACTTC

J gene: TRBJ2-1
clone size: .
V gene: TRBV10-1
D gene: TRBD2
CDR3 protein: CASSNQGRASGTHTGSYNEQFF
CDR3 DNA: TGCGCCAGCAGTAATCAGGGAAGGGCTAGCGGGACTCATACGGGCTCCTACAATGAGCAGTTCTTC

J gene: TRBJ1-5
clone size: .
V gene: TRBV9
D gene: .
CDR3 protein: CARSEGGAGSNQPQHF
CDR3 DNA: TGTGCCCGCAGCGAGGGGGGGGCTGGGAGCAATCAGCCCCAGCATTTT

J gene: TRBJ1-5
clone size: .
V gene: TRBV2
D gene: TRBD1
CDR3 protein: CASRGRDRVDQPQHF
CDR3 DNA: TGTGCCAGCAGGGGCCGGGACAGGGTTGATCAGCCCCAGCATTTT

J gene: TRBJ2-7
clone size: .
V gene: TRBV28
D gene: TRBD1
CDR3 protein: CASSSPGDRASYEQYF
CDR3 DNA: TGTGCCAGCAGTTCTCCGGGGGACAGGGCCTCCTACGAGCAGTACTTC

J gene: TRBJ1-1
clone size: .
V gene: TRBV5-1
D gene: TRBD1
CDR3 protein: CASSLVRQGGVNTEAFF
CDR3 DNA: TGCGCCAGCAGCTTGGTAAGACAGGGCGGGGTGAACACTGAAGCTTTCTTT

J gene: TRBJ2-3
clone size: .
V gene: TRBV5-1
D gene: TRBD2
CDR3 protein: CASSLYSGGTDTQYF
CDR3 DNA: TGCGCCAGCAGCTTGTATAGCGGGGGCACAGATACGCAGTATTTT

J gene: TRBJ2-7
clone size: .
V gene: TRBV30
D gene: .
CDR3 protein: CAWRGPPTYEQYF
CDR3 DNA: TGTGCCTGGAGGGGTCCCCCGACCTACGAGCAGTACTTC

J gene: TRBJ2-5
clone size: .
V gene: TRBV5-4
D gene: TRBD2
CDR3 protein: CASSSVAGGETQYF
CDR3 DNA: TGTGCCAGCAGCTCGGTGGCGGGGGGAGAGACCCAGTACTTC

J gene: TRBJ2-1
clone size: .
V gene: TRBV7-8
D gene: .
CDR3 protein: CASSRGSATNEQFF
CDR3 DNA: TGTGCCAGCAGCCGCGGGTCTGCGACCAATGAGCAGTTCTTC

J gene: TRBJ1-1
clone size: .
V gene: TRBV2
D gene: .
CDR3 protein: CASSLKGGSGTEAFF
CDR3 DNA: TGTGCCAGCAGTCTCAAGGGGGGCAGCGGCACTGAAGCTTTCTTT

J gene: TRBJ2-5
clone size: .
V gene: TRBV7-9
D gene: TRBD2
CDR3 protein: CASSSGGVPQETQYF
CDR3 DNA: TGTGCCAGCAGCTCTGGGGGGGTGCCCCAAGAGACCCAGTACTTC

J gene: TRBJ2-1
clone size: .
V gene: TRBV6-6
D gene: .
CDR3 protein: CASSYERMNNEQFF
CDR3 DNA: TGTGCCAGCAGTTACGAGCGGATGAACAATGAGCAGTTCTTC

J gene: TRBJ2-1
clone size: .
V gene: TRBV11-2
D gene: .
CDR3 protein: CASSLELIHEQFF
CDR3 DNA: TGTGCCAGCAGCTTGGAACTAATCCATGAGCAGTTCTTC

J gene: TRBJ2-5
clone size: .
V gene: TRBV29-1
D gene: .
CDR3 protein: CSAEPGSKQETQYF
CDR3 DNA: TGCAGCGCCGAACCCGGGAGCAAACAAGAGACCCAGTACTTC

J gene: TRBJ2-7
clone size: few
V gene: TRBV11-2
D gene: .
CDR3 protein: CASSHPFRSSYEQYF
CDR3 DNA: TGTGCCAGCAGCCACCCTTTTAGGAGCTCCTACGAGCAGTACTTC

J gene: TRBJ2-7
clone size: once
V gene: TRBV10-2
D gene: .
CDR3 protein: CASILDTGNYEQYF
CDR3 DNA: TGCGCCAGCATCCTTGACACAGGGAACTACGAGCAGTACTTC

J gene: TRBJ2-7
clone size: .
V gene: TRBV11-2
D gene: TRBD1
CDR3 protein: CASSRDRGWVTYEQYF
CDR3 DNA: TGTGCCAGCAGCCGAGACAGGGGGTGGGTTACCTACGAGCAGTACTTC

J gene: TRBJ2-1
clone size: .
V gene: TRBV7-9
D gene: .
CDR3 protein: CASSLARGFHEQFF
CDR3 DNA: TGTGCCAGCAGCTTAGCGCGAGGATTCCATGAGCAGTTCTTC

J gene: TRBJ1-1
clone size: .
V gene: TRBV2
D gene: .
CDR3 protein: CASSEIIAVTEAFF
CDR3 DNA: TGTGCCAGCAGTGAAATTATAGCAGTGACTGAAGCTTTCTTT

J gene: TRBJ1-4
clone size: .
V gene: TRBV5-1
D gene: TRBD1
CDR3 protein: CASSSTSGTGVGEKLFF
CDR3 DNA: TGCGCCAGCAGCAGTACTTCCGGGACAGGGGTGGGTGAAAAACTGTTTTTT

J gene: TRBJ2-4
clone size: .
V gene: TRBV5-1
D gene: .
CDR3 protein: CASSPPYGTLQYF
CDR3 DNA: TGCGCCAGCAGCCCGCCCTACGGGACTCTTCAGTACTTC

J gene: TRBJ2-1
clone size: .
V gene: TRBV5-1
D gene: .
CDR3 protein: CASSWTTSSYEQFF
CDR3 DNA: TGCGCCAGCAGCTGGACTACTAGTTCCTATGAGCAGTTCTTC

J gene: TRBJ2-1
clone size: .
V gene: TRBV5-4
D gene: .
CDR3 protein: CASSEGLFYNEQFF
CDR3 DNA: TGTGCCAGCAGTGAAGGACTATTTTACAATGAGCAGTTCTTC

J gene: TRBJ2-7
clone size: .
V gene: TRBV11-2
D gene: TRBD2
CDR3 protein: CASSLTSGSPEQYF
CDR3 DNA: TGTGCCAGCAGCTTGACTAGCGGGAGCCCCGAGCAGTACTTC

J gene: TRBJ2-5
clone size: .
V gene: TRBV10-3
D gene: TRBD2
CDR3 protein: CAIGTSGEETQYF
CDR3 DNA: TGTGCCATCGGGACTAGCGGAGAAGAGACCCAGTACTTC

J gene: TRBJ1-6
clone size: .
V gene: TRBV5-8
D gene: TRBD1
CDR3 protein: CASRFRGTGDSPLHF
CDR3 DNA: TGTGCCAGCAGATTCCGAGGGACAGGGGATTCACCCCTCCACTTT